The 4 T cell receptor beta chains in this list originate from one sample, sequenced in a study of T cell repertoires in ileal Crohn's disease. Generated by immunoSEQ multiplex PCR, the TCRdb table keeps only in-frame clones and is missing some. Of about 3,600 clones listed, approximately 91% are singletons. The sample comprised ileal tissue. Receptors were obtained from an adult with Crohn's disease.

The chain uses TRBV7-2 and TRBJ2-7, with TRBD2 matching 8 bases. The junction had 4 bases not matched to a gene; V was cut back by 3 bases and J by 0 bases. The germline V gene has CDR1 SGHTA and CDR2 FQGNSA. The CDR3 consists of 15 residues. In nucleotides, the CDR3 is TGTGCCAGCAGCTTCGGGGGGGTTAGCTCCTACGAGCAGTACTTC. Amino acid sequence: CASSFGGVSSYEQYF.

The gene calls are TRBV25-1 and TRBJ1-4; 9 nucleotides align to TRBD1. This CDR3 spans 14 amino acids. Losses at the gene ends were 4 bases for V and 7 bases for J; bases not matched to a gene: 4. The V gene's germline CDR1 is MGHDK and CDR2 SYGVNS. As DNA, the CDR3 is TGTGCCAGCAGTGGAGACAGGGGGAGTGAAAAACTGTTTTTT. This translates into CASSGDRGSEKLFF.

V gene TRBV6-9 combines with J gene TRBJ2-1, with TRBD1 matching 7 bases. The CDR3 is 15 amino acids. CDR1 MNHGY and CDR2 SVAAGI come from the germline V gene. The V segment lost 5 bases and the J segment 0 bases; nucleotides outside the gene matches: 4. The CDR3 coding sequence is TGTGCCAGCAGTAGCCGGGACAGCTCCTACAATGAGCAGTTCTTC. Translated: CASSSRDSSYNEQFF.

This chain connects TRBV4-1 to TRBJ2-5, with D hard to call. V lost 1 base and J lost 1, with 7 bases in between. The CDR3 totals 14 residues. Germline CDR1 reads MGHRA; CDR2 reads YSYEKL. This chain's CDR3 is CASSQGHSQETQYF. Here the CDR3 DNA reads TGCGCCAGCAGCCAAGGCCACAGCCAAGAGACCCAGTACTTC.